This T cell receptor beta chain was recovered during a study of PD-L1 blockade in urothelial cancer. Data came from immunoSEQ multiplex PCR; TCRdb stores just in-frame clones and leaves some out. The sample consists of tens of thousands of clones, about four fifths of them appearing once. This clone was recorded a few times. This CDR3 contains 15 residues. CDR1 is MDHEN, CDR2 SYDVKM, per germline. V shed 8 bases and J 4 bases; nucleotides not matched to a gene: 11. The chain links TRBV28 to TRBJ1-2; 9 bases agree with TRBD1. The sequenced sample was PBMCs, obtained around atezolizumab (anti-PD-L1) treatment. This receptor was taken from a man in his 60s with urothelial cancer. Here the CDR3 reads CASGVPGQGTYGYTF. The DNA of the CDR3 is TGTGCCAGCGGGGTCCCGGGACAGGGTACCTATGGCTACACCTTC.